This entry features one TCR beta chain sequence. The record originates from a study of cytomegalovirus exposure and HLA in healthy donors. Study as a whole: Roughly 180 million T cells yielded roughly 120 million unique TCR beta sequences in earlier analysis.

Use of 60 Vbeta and 13 Jbeta primers characterized the PCR. Sequencing was performed with immunoSEQ multiplex PCR; in TCRdb, only in-frame clones are kept and a portion is missing. The table includes under 250,000 clones, about three quarters detected once. The CDR3 contains 13 residues. The germline gives CDR1 KGHSH, CDR2 LQKENI. The junction had 2 bases not matched to a gene; V was cut back by 3 bases and J by 3 bases. V and J are TRBV18 and TRBJ2-7, with TRBD2 identical over 7 bases. This TCR was sampled from a male donor in good health and CMV-seronegative. Specimen: PBMCs. In DNA, the CDR3 is TGTGCCAGCTCACCGACTAGCAACTACGAGCAGTACTTC. As protein: CASSPTSNYEQYF.